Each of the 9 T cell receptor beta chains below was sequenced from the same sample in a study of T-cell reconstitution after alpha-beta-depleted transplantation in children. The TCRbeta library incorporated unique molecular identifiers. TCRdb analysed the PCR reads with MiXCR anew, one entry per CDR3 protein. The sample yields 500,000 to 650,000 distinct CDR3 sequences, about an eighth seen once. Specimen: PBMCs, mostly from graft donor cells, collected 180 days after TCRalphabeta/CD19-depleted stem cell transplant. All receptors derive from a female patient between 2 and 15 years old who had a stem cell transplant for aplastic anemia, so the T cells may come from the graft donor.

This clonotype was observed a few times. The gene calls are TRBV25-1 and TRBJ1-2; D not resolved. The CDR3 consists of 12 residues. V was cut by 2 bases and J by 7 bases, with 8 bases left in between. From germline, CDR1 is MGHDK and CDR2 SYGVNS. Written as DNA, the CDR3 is TGTGCCAGCAGTGAAGGGTCCCTTGGCTACACCTTC. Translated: CASSEGSLGYTF.

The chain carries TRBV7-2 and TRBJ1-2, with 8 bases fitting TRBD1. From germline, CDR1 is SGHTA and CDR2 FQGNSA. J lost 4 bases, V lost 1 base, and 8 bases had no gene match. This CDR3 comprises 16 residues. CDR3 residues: CASSLGRGLLGYGYTF. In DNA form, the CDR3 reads TGTGCCAGCAGCTTAGGCAGGGGGCTCTTGGGCTATGGCTACACCTTC. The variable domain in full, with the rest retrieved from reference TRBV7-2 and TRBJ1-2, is GAGVSQSPSNKVTEKGKDVELRCDPISGHTALYWYRQSLGQGLEFLIYFQGNSAPDKSGLPSDRFSAERTGGSVSTLTIQRTQQEDSAVYLCASSLGRGLLGYGYTFGSGTRLTVV.

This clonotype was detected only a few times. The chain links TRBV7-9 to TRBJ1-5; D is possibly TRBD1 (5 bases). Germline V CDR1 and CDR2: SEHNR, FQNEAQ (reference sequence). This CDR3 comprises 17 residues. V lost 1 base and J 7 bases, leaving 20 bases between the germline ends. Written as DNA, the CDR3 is TGTGCCAGCAGCTTAGGCTCGGGACCGAGCTCTGGGCAGCCCCAGCATTTT. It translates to CASSLGSGPSSGQPQHF.

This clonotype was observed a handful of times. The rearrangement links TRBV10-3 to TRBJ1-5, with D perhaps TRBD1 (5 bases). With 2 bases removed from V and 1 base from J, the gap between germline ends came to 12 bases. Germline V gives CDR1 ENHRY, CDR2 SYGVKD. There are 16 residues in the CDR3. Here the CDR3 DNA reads TGTGCCATCAGTGAGAGAGGGGCCGGGAGCAATCAGCCCCAGCATTTT. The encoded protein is CAISERGAGSNQPQHF.

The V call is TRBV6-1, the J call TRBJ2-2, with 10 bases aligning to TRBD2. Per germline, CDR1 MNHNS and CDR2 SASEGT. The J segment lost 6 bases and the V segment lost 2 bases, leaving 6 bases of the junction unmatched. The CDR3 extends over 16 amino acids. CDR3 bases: TGTGCCAGCAGTGAATTTGCTAGCGGGAGACCCGGGGAGCTGTTTTTT. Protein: CASSEFASGRPGELFF.

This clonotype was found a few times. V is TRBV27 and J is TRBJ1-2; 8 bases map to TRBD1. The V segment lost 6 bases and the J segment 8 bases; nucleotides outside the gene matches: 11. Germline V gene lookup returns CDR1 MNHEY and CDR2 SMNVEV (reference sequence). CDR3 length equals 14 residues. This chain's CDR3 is CASRGFGTGRGYTF. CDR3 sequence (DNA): TGTGCCAGCAGGGGATTCGGGACAGGACGGGGCTACACCTTC.

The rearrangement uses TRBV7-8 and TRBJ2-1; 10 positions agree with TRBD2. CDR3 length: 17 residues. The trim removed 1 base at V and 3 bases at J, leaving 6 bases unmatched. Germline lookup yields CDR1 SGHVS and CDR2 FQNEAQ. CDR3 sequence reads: CASSLGRLAGHYNEQFF. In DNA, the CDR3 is TGTGCCAGCAGCTTAGGACGACTAGCGGGCCACTACAATGAGCAGTTCTTC.

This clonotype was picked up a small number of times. CDR3: CSAQREGRYNEQFF. The CDR3 DNA is TGCAGTGCCCAGCGGGAGGGCCGGTACAATGAGCAGTTCTTC. V and J are TRBV20-1 and TRBJ2-1; 10 nucleotides match TRBD2. The V and J ends lost 6 bases and 4 bases, in that order; junction bases with no gene match: 6. This CDR3 has 14 amino acids. Germline-derived CDR1 and CDR2 are DFQATT and SNEGSKA (reference sequence).

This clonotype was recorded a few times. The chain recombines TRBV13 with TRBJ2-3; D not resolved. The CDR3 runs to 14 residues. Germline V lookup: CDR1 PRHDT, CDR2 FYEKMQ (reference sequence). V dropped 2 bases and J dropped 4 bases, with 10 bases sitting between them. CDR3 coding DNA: TGTGCCAGCAGCTTAAGCTCGGGTTCAGATACGCAGTATTTT. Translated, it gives CASSLSSGSDTQYF.